Shown below are 10 T cell receptor beta chains from a single sample sequenced in a study of blood T cell repertoires in COVID-19. Method: immunoSEQ multiplex PCR; TCRdb's copy keeps in-frame clones and lacks some. This sample has tens of thousands of clones; more than 60% occur once, and the top ten carry nearly 5%. Sequenced input: peripheral blood. The receptor set was obtained from a human donor in a cohort sampled during active COVID-19.

The J gene is TRBJ1-6, the V gene TRBV2, with 8 nucleotides matching TRBD1. The CDR3 totals 13 residues. Per the germline V gene, CDR1 is SNHLY and CDR2 is FYNNEI. J lost 14 bases, V lost 5 bases, and 8 bases had no gene match. The CDR3: CASSSGQGRALHF. CDR3 DNA sequence: TGTGCCAGCAGTTCCGGACAGGGAAGGGCCCTCCACTTT.

V gene TRBV19 combines with J gene TRBJ2-7; D is uncertain. The CDR3 length is 17 residues. The germline V gene has CDR1 LNHDA and CDR2 SQIVND (reference sequence). V shed 6 bases and J shed 0 bases, with 21 bases lying between them. For the CDR3, the DNA is TGTGCCAGTAGCCCAAGGAGAGGCCAGCAAAACTCCTACGAGCAGTACTTC. This encodes CASSPRRGQQNSYEQYF.

The rearrangement uses TRBV18 and TRBJ1-5; TRBD1 is a possible D gene (5 bases). From germline, CDR1 is KGHSH and CDR2 LQKENI. CDR3 length: 13 amino acids. Trimming left V 6 bases short and J 8 bases short, with 14 bases between. This chain's CDR3 is CASSGGGSEPQHF. Here the CDR3 DNA reads TGTGCCAGCTCCGGGGGGGGTTCTGAGCCCCAGCATTTT.

The V and J genes are TRBV5-8 and TRBJ2-3; D is perhaps TRBD1 (5 bases). Deletions cut 6 bases from V and 0 bases from J, with 11 bases between. Germline assignment: CDR1 SGHTS and CDR2 YDEGEE. The CDR3 is 14 amino acids. The DNA for the CDR3 is TGTGCCAGCACCCGACAGTTTAGCACAGATACGCAGTATTTT. Translation: CASTRQFSTDTQYF. Drawing the rest from reference TRBV5-8 and TRBJ2-3, the complete variable domain is EAGVTQSPTHLIKTRGQQATLRCSPISGHTSVYWYQQALGLGLQFLLWYDEGEERNRGNFPPRFSGRQFPNYSSELNVNALELEDSALYLCASTRQFSTDTQYFGPGTRLTVL.

V and J are TRBV4-1 and TRBJ1-5; TRBD1 might be the D (5 bases). The CDR3 has 14 amino acids. V was trimmed by 4 bases and J by 4 bases, leaving 11 bases between them. Germline V CDR1 and CDR2: MGHRA, YSYEKL. The CDR3 DNA is TGCGCCAGCAGCCGAAGGGGCGGAAATCAGCCCCAGCATTTT. It specifies CASSRRGGNQPQHF.

The chain is built from TRBV27 and TRBJ2-5, with TRBD2 matching 7 bases. The length of the CDR3 is 14 residues. J was trimmed by 5 bases and V by 3 bases; bases with no gene match: 6. Germline lookup yields CDR1 MNHEY and CDR2 SMNVEV (reference sequence). The CDR3 nucleotides read TGTGCCAGCAGTTTGCGCGGGAGTGAGGAGACCCAGTACTTC. It specifies CASSLRGSEETQYF.

This clone was observed a handful of times. The V gene is TRBV27, the J gene TRBJ2-7; 7 bases align to TRBD2. This CDR3 has 14 amino acids. Germline trimming cut 3 bases from V and 5 bases from J; bases unmatched to any gene: 7. The germline V gene has CDR1 MNHEY and CDR2 SMNVEV (reference sequence). For the CDR3, the DNA is TGTGCCAGCAGTTTGGGGACTACGGTCCACGAGCAGTACTTC. Its protein is CASSLGTTVHEQYF.

The chain is built from TRBV18 and TRBJ1-4; no clear D gene. Trimming stripped 3 bases from V and 3 bases from J, with 11 bases between. This CDR3 has 15 residues. Germline loops: CDR1 KGHSH, CDR2 LQKENI. The CDR3 region has the DNA TGTGCCAGCTCACCTCCGAGGGCGGCTAATGAAAAACTGTTTTTT. Protein product: CASSPPRAANEKLFF.

This chain uses TRBV7-2 with TRBJ2-7, with D perhaps matching TRBD2 (5 bases). The CDR3 has 14 amino acids. V lost 1 base and J 3 bases, leaving 10 bases between the germline ends. Germline CDR1 reads SGHTA; CDR2 reads FQGNSA. CDR3 in DNA: TGTGCCAGCAGCTTAGTAGACGGACTCTACGAGCAGTACTTC. This translates into CASSLVDGLYEQYF.

The rearrangement links TRBV28 to TRBJ1-2; 9 bases are a match to TRBD1. Looked up from germline, CDR1 is MDHEN and CDR2 is SYDVKM. Losses at the gene ends were 6 bases for V and 11 bases for J; bases not matched to a gene: 7. This CDR3 comprises 12 residues. This CDR3 reads CASSRDRDWYTF. As DNA, the CDR3 is TGTGCCAGCAGCCGGGACAGGGATTGGTACACCTTC.